Reported below is one T cell receptor beta chain. Its antigen is unidentified. This sample was taken from a study of cytomegalovirus exposure and HLA in healthy donors. Study at large: Unique TCR beta sequences numbering approximately 120 million came from about 180 million T cells in an earlier analysis. Among 398 genotyped donors, around 80% fell in the Caucasian-associated ancestry cluster.

Study results and caveats: CMV antigen specificity of a few CMV-associated chains was confirmed in vitro.

The V segment lost 2 bases and the J segment 5 bases; nucleotides outside the gene matches: 13. Germline V gives CDR1 MDHEN, CDR2 SYDVKM. This CDR3 is built from 19 residues. The PCR had 60 Vbeta and 13 Jbeta primers. The protocol was immunoSEQ multiplex PCR, while the TCRdb copy is restricted to in-frame clones and leaves out a portion. The sample carries more than 95,000 clones, over 65% recorded once. Material for sequencing was PBMCs. The TCR comes from a woman in her thirties or forties in good health and CMV-seronegative. V gene TRBV28 combines with J gene TRBJ1-4; 11 nucleotides match TRBD1. The CDR3 DNA reads as TGTGCCAGCAGTTTACCTAGGACAGGGGGCGAAGGAGGGAATGAAAAACTGTTTTTT. Protein sequence: CASSLPRTGGEGGNEKLFF.